This record covers a single T cell receptor beta chain. V shed 1 base and J shed 5 bases, with 11 bases lying between them. The CDR3 is 14 amino acids. The germline CDR1 and CDR2 sequences are SGHVS and FQNEAQ. The sample comes from a study of blood T cell repertoires in COVID-19. The wider study: Donors in the United States, Italy and Spain gave samples during acute or convalescent COVID-19.

Original processing notes: Amplified reference gene primers provided the basis for estimating nucleated cell counts. Only in-frame clones appear in the TCRdb table, and some are missing; sequencing was by immunoSEQ multiplex PCR. That table gives V, J and clone size, and the DNA gave D and trimming. The sample lists about 140,000 clones, around 86% occurring once. This receptor was identified in a woman of 80 years or more with acute or convalescent COVID-19. Sequencing input: peripheral blood. The J gene is TRBJ1-1, the V gene TRBV7-8, with D tentatively TRBD1 (5 bases). In nucleotides, the CDR3 is TGTGCCAGCAGCTTAGGCGGGGGATTGACTGAAGCTTTCTTT. Translation gives CASSLGGGLTEAFF.